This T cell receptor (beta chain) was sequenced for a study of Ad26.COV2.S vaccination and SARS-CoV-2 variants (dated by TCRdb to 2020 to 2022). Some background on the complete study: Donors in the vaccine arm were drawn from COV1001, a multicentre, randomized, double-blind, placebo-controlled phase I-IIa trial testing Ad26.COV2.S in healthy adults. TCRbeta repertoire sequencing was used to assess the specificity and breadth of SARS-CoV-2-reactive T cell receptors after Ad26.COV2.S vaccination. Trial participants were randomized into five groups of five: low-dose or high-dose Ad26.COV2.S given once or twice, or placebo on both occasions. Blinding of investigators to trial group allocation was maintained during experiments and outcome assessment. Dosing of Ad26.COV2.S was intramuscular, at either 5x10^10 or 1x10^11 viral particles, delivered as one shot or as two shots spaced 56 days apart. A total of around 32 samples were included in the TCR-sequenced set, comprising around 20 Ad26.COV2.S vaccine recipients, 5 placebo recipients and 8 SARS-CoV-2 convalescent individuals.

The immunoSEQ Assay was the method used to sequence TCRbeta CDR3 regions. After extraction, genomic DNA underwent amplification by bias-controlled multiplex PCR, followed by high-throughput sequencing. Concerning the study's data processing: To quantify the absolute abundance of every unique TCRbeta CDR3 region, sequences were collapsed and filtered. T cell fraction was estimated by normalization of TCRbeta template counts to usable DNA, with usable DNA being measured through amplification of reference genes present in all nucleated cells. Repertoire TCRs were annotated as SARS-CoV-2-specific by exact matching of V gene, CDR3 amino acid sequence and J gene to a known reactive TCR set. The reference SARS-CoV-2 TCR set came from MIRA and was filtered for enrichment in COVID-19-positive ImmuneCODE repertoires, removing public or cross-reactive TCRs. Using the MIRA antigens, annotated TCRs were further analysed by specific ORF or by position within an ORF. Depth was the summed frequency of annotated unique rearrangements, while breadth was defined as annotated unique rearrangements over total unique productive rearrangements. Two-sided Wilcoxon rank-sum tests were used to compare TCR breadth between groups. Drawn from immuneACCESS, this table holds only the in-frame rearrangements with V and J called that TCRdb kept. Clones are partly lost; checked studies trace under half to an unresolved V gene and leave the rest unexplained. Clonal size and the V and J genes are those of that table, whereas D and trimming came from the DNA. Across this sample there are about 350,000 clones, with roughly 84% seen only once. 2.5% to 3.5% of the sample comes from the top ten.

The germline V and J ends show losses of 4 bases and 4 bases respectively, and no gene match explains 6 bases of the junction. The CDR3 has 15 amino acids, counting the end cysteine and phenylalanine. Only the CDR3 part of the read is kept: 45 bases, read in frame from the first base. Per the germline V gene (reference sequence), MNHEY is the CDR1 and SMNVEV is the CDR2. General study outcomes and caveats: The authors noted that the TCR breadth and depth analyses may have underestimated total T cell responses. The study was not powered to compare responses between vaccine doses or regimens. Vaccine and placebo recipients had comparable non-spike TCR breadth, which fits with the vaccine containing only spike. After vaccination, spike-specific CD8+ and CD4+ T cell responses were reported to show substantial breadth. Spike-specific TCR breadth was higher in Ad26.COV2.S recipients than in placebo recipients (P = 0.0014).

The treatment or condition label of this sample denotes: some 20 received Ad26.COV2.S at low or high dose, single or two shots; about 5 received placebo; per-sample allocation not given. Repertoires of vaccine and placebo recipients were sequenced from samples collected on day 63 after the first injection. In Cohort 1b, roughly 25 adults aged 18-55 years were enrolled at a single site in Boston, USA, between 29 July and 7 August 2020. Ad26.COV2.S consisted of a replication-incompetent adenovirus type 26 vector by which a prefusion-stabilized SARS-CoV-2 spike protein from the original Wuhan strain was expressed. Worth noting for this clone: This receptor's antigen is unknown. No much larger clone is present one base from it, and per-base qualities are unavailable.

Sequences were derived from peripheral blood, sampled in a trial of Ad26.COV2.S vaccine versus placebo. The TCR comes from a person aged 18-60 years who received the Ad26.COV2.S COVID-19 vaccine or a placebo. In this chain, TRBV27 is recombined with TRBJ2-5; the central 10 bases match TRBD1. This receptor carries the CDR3 CASSSTGGAGETQYF. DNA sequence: TGTGCCAGCAGTTCGACAGGGGGCGCGGGAGAGACCCAGTACTTC.